A selection of T cell receptor beta chains follows, all from one sample in a study of blood T cell repertoires in COVID-19. Produced via immunoSEQ multiplex PCR; TCRdb's table is partial and in-frame only. Of about 100,000 clones in the sample, about nine tenths were seen once. Input material: peripheral blood. The receptors were gathered from a man over 45 with acute or convalescent COVID-19. Both conserved end residues are part of each CDR3. The order of the fields is CDR3 DNA, CDR3 protein, J gene, V gene, clone size, D gene, CDR3 length. D genes are given only for firm matches. A clone size is listed for some rows: how often the clone was seen (once, few, many), or a class if it is expanded.

DNA: TGTGCCAGCAGTTCCCCGGGACAAATCGGAGGCTACACCTTC
CDR3: CASSSPGQIGGYTF
J: TRBJ1-2
V: TRBV27
size: .
D: .
length: 14

DNA: TGTGCCAGTAGTGATACTGCAACTAATGAAAAACTGTTTTTT
CDR3: CASSDTATNEKLFF
J: TRBJ1-4
V: TRBV19
size: once
D: .
length: 14

DNA: TGTGCCAGCAGTCGGACTGATACTTACGAGCAGTACTTC
CDR3: CASSRTDTYEQYF
J: TRBJ2-7
V: TRBV12-3/TRBV12-4
size: .
D: .
length: 13

DNA: TGTGCCAGCAGCACGTCATCAGGCGGGAGAATCTACAATGAGCAGTTCTTC
CDR3: CASSTSSGGRIYNEQFF
J: TRBJ2-1
V: TRBV7-8
size: .
D: TRBD2
length: 17

DNA: TGTGCCACCAGCAGAGAAACAAGAAACTATGGCTACACCTTC
CDR3: CATSRETRNYGYTF
J: TRBJ1-2
V: TRBV15
size: .
D: .
length: 14

DNA: TGTGCCAGCAGCTTAGGTGGAGGGGAGCAAGAGACCCAGTACTTC
CDR3: CASSLGGGEQETQYF
J: TRBJ2-5
V: TRBV11-2
size: once
D: .
length: 15

DNA: TGCGCCAGCAGCCAAGATGGTTCCGACTACCAAACCCAGTACTTC
CDR3: CASSQDGSDYQTQYF
J: TRBJ2-7
V: TRBV4-1
size: few
D: .
length: 15

DNA: TGTGCCAGCTCTCCAACAGGCTCCTACGAGCAGTACTTC
CDR3: CASSPTGSYEQYF
J: TRBJ2-7
V: TRBV18
size: .
D: .
length: 13

DNA: TGTGCCAGCAGCAGGCCAGGGGGACAGGGGACAGATACGCAGTATTTT
CDR3: CASSRPGGQGTDTQYF
J: TRBJ2-3
V: TRBV7-9
size: .
D: TRBD1
length: 16

DNA: TGTGCCACCAGCAGAGACCCCTTACTAGCGGGAGTTCTCTACGAGCAGTACTTC
CDR3: CATSRDPLLAGVLYEQYF
J: TRBJ2-7
V: TRBV15
size: .
D: TRBD2
length: 18

DNA: TGCGCCAGCAGCTTGGCCAGGGACAGAAACAATGAGCAGTTCTTC
CDR3: CASSLARDRNNEQFF
J: TRBJ2-1
V: TRBV5-1
size: .
D: TRBD1
length: 15

DNA: TGTGCCGACGACAGGTTAGGGGCCTCCTACGAGCAGTACTTC
CDR3: CADDRLGASYEQYF
J: TRBJ2-7
V: TRBV19
size: .
D: .
length: 14

DNA: TGCGCCAGCAGCGAGGGACAGGGCTATGGCTACACCTTC
CDR3: CASSEGQGYGYTF
J: TRBJ1-2
V: TRBV5-1
size: .
D: TRBD1
length: 13

DNA: TGTGCCAGTAGAACGACGGCGGACTATGGCTACACCTTC
CDR3: CASRTTADYGYTF
J: TRBJ1-2
V: TRBV19
size: .
D: .
length: 13

DNA: TGTGCCAGCAGTGCATGGAGGGGAGGGGAGACCCAGTACTTC
CDR3: CASSAWRGGETQYF
J: TRBJ2-5
V: TRBV5-4
size: .
D: TRBD2
length: 14

DNA: TGTGCCAGCCTGAGGGGGGGACAAAGTCCAGATACGCAGTATTTT
CDR3: CASLRGGQSPDTQYF
J: TRBJ2-3
V: TRBV6-5
size: .
D: .
length: 15

DNA: TGCGCCAGCAGCTACGGACAGACTGAAGCTTTCTTT
CDR3: CASSYGQTEAFF
J: TRBJ1-1
V: TRBV4-3
size: .
D: .
length: 12

DNA: TGTGCCAGCAGTCCCGTATACACTGAAGCTTTCTTT
CDR3: CASSPVYTEAFF
J: TRBJ1-1
V: TRBV12-3/TRBV12-4
size: .
D: .
length: 12

DNA: TGTGCCAGTAGTATGACGGGTATGGGTCAGCCCCAGCATTTT
CDR3: CASSMTGMGQPQHF
J: TRBJ1-5
V: TRBV19
size: .
D: .
length: 14

DNA: TGTGCCAGCAGCCCCAACGGGGGGGGTGCCTACGAGCAGTACTTC
CDR3: CASSPNGGGAYEQYF
J: TRBJ2-7
V: TRBV3-1/TRBV3-2
size: .
D: TRBD2
length: 15

DNA: TGTGCCATCAGTGAATCCCCAGGAGGGGAACCCACAGATACGCAGTATTTT
CDR3: CAISESPGGEPTDTQYF
J: TRBJ2-3
V: TRBV10-3
size: few
D: .
length: 17

DNA: TGTGCCTCTACCGTAGAGACAGGGCGAGATACGCAGTATTTT
CDR3: CASTVETGRDTQYF
J: TRBJ2-3
V: TRBV30
size: .
D: TRBD1
length: 14

DNA: TGTGCCTGGAGTGTAACAGGGGGCCTCGGGGAGCTGTTTTTT
CDR3: CAWSVTGGLGELFF
J: TRBJ2-2
V: TRBV30
size: .
D: TRBD1
length: 14

DNA: TGTGCCAGCAGCCAAGATTGGGCGGGACGGGAATACGAGCAGTACTTC
CDR3: CASSQDWAGREYEQYF
J: TRBJ2-7
V: TRBV4-2
size: .
D: .
length: 16

DNA: TGCGCCAGCAGCTTGGCGGGCCGGTCAGGGGAAAAACTGTTTTTT
CDR3: CASSLAGRSGEKLFF
J: TRBJ1-4
V: TRBV5-1
size: .
D: .
length: 15

DNA: TGTGCCACCAGCAGCGAGGACTTCTCCTATAATTCACCCCTCCACTTT
CDR3: CATSSEDFSYNSPLHF
J: TRBJ1-6
V: TRBV15
size: .
D: .
length: 16

DNA: TGTGCCAGCAGTGCAATGGTAGGCAGGGGGGATGAAAAACTGTTTTTT
CDR3: CASSAMVGRGDEKLFF
J: TRBJ1-4
V: TRBV25-1
size: .
D: TRBD1
length: 16